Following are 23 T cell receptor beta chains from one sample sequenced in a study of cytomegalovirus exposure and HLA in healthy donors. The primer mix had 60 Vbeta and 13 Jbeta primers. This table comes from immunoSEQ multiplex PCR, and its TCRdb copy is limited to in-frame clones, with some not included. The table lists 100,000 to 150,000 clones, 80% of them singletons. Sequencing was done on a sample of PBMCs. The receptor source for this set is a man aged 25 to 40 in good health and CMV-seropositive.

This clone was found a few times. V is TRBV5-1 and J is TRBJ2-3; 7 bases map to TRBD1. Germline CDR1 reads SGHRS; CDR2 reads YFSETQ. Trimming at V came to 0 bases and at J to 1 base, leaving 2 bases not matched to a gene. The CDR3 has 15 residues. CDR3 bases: TGCGCCAGCAGCTTGGAAGGGGGCGGCACAGATACGCAGTATTTT. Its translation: CASSLEGGGTDTQYF.

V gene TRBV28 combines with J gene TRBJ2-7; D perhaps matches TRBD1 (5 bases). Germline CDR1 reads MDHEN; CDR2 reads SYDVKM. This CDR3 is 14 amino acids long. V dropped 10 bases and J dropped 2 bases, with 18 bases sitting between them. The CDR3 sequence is CATTWTEGAYEQYF. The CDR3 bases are TGTGCCACCACTTGGACCGAAGGGGCCTACGAGCAGTACTTC.

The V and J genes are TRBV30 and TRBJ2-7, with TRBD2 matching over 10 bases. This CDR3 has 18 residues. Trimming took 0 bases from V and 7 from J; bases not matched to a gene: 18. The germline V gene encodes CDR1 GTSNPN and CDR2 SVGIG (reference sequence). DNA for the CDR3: TGTGCCTGGAGTGTACTCCGGGCTAGCGGGGGAGCTACGAAGGAGCAGTACTTC. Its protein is CAWSVLRASGGATKEQYF.

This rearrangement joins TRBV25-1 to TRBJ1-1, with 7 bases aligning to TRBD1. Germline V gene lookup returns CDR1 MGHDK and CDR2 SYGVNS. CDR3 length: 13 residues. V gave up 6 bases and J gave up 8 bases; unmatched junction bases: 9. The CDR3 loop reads CASRGDSLLEAFF. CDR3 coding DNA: TGTGCCAGCAGGGGGGACAGCCTTTTAGAAGCTTTCTTT.

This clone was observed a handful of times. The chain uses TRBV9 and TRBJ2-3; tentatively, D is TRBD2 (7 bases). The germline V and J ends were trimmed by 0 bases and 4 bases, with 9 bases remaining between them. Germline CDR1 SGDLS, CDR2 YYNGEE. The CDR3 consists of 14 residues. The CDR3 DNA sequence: TGTGCCAGCAGCGTAGCCGGGGGGCCAGATACGCAGTATTTT. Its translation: CASSVAGGPDTQYF.

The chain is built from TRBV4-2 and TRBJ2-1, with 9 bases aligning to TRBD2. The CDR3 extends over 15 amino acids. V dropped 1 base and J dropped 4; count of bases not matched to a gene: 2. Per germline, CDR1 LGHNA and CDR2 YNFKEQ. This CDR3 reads CASSQVTSGYNEQFF. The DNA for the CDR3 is TGTGCCAGCAGCCAAGTCACTAGCGGGTACAATGAGCAGTTCTTC.

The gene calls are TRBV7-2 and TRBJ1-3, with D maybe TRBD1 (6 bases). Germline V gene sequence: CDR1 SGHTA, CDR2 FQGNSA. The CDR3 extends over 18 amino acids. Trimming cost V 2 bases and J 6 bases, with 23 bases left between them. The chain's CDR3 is CASSLWLGQGMIQNTIYF. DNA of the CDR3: TGTGCCAGCAGCTTATGGCTAGGGCAGGGGATGATCCAAAACACCATATATTTT. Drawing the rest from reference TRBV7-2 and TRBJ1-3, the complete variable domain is GAGVSQSPSNKVTEKGKDVELRCDPISGHTALYWYRQSLGQGLEFLIYFQGNSAPDKSGLPSDRFSAERTGGSVSTLTIQRTQQEDSAVYLCASSLWLGQGMIQNTIYFGEGSWLTVV.

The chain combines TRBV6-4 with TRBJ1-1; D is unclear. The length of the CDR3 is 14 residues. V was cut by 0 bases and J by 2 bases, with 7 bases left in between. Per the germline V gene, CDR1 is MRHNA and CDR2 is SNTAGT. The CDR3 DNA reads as TGTGCCAGCAGTGACTCTTCCCAAAACACTGAAGCTTTCTTT. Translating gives CASSDSSQNTEAFF.

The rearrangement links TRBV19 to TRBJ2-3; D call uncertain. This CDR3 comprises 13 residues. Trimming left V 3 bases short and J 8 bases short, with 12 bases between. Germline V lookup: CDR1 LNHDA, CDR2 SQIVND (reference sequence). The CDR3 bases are TGTGCCAGTAGTATTTCCATTTCAGGTACGCAGTATTTT. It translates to CASSISISGTQYF.

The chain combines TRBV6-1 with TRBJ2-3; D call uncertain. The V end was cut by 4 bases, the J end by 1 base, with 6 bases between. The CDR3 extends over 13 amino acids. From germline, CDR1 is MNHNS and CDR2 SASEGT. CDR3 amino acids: CASSVGGTDTQYF. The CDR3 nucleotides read TGTGCCAGCAGTGTAGGAGGCACAGATACGCAGTATTTT.

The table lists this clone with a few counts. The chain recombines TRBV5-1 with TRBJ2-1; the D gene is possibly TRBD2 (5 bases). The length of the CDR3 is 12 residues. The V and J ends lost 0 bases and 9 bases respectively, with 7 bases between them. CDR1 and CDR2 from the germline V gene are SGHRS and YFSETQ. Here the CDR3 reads CASSLVRGEQFF. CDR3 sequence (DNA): TGCGCCAGCAGCTTGGTTCGGGGTGAGCAGTTCTTC.

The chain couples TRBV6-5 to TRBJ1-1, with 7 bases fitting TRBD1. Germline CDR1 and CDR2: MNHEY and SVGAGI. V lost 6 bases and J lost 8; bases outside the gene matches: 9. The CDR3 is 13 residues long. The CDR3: CASRSTGDDEAFF. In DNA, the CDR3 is TGTGCCAGCAGGTCAACAGGGGACGACGAAGCTTTCTTT.

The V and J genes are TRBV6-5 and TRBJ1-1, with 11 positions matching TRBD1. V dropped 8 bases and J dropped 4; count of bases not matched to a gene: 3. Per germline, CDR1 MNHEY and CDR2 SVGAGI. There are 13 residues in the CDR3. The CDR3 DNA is TGTGCCAGCGGGGACAGGGGGTTCACTGAAGCTTTCTTT. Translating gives CASGDRGFTEAFF.

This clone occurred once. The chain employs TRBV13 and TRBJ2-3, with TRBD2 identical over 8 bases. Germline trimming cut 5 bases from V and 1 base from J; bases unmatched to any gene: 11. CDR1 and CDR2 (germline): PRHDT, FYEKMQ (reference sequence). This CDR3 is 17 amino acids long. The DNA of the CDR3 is TGTGCCAGCAGCCCTCGACGGGGGGGGATTGGCACAGATACGCAGTATTTT. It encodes CASSPRRGGIGTDTQYF.

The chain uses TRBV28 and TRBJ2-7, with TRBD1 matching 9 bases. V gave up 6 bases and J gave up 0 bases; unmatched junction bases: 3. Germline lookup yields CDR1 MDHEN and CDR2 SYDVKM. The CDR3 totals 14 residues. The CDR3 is CASRLTGGSYEQYF. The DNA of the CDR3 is TGTGCCAGCAGACTGACAGGGGGCTCCTACGAGCAGTACTTC.

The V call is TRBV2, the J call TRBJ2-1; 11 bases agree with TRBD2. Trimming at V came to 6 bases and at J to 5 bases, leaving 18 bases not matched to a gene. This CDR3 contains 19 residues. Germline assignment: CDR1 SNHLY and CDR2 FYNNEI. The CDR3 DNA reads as TGTGCCAGCAGGCCTTTAGCGGGGGGGCCGGGTGTAGACCACAATGAGCAGTTCTTC. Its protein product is CASRPLAGGPGVDHNEQFF.

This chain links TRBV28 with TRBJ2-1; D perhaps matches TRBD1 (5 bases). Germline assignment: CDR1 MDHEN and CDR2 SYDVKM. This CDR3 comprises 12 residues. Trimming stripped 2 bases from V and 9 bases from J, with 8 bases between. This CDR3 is CASSLGRVEQFF. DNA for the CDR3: TGTGCCAGCAGTTTAGGCAGGGTTGAGCAGTTCTTC.

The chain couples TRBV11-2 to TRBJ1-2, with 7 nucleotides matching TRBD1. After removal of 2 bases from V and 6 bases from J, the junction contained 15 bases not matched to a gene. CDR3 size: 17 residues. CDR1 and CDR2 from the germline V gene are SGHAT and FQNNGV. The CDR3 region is CASSLMARAGGRNGYTF. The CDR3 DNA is TGTGCCAGCAGCTTAATGGCCCGGGCAGGGGGTCGGAATGGCTACACCTTC.

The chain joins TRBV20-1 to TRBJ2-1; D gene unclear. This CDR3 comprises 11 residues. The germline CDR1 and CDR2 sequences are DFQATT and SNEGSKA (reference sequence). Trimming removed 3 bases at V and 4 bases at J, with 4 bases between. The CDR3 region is CSASLYNEQFF. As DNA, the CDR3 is TGCAGTGCTAGCCTATACAATGAGCAGTTCTTC.

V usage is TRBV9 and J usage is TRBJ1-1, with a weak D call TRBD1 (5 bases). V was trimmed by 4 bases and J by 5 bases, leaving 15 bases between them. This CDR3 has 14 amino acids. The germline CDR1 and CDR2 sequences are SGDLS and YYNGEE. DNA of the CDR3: TGTGCCAGCAGCTCCCTTGGGGCAGGAACTGAAGCTTTCTTT. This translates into CASSSLGAGTEAFF.

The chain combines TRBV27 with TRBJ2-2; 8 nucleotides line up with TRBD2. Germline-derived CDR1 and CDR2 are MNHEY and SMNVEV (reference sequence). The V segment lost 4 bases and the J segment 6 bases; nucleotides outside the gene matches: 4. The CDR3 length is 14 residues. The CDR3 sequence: CASSWAGGSGELFF. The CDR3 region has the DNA TGTGCCAGCAGTTGGGCGGGGGGATCCGGGGAGCTGTTTTTT.

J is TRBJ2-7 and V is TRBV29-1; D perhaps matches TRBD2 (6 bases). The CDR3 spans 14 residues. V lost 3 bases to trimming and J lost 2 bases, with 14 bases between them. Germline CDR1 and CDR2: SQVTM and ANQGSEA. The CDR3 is CSVEVRGIAYEQYF. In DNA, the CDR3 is TGCAGCGTTGAGGTCCGGGGGATTGCCTACGAGCAGTACTTC.

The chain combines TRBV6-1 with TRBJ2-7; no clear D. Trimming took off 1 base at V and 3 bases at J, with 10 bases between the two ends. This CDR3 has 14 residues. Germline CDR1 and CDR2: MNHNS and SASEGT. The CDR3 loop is CASSEGRMLYEQYF. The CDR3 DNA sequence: TGTGCCAGCAGTGAAGGGCGGATGCTCTACGAGCAGTACTTC.